These T cell receptor beta chains were read from a single sample in a study of human T cells and chemical hapten exposure. A single record per CDR3 protein comes from TCRdb applying MiXCR to the RACE reads. The sample carries around 300,000 distinct CDR3 sequences, 4.5% to 5.5% recorded once. The sequencing here drew on whole blood, taken in connection with sensitization to the hapten diphenylcyclopropenone (DPC). These receptor sequences come from a woman younger than 30 with alopecia areata. Some clones in this sample may be carry-over from other donors' samples. Each CDR3 is given with its conserved first and last residue. D genes are given only for firm matches. The listing skips clone size in some rows; elsewhere it reads once, few, many or a size class.

CDR3 DNA,CDR3 protein,J gene,V gene,D gene,clone size
TGCAGTGCCACAGGGGACAGGGGAAGGGACAATGAGCAGTTCTTC,CSATGDRGRDNEQFF,TRBJ2-1,TRBV20-1,TRBD1,many
TGTGCCAACCAGGTGGCGGGGGAAACCTACGAGCAGTACTTC,CANQVAGETYEQYF,TRBJ2-7,TRBV2,TRBD2,-
TGCAGCGTTGACGTCTCTGGGGCCAACGTCCTGACTTTC,CSVDVSGANVLTF,TRBJ2-6,TRBV29-1,-,many
TGTGCCAGCAGCCAAGCCGTCCGTTCCAGCTATGGCTACACCTTC,CASSQAVRSSYGYTF,TRBJ1-2,TRBV3-1,-,-
TGTGCCAGCAGCCAAGATCAGGGGCTCTCCTACGAGCAGTACTTC,CASSQDQGLSYEQYF,TRBJ2-7,TRBV14,-,-
TGTGCCAGCAGTTTTGGACAGACCTACGAGCAGTACTTC,CASSFGQTYEQYF,TRBJ2-7,TRBV27,-,few
TGTGCCAGCAGCCCGGGACAGGGGGATACGTACTTC,CASSPGQGDTYF,TRBJ2-7,TRBV7-3,TRBD1,many
TGTGCCAGCAGCTTAGCGGGCAGAACCGTAGGTTTTTATAATTCACCCCTCCACTTT,CASSLAGRTVGFYNSPLHF,TRBJ1-6,TRBV7-2,-,-
TGTGCCAGCAGCCAAAATCGGGGTTTTAGGTACTTC,CASSQNRGFRYF,TRBJ2-7,TRBV14,-,many
TGTGCCACCAGCAGAGGCTTTCGGGGTGCTGGGGCCAACGTCCTGACTTTC,CATSRGFRGAGANVLTF,TRBJ2-6,TRBV15,-,many
TGCAGTGCACAGATTCTTCAAGATCAGCCCCAGCATTTT,CSAQILQDQPQHF,TRBJ1-5,TRBV20-1,-,few
TGCGCCAGCAGCCAGGTCGACAGGGGCCCTGAAGCTTTCTTT,CASSQVDRGPEAFF,TRBJ1-1,TRBV4-3,TRBD1,few
TGTGCCAGCAGCTCTTCATTTCCGTCCGAGCAGTACTTC,CASSSSFPSEQYF,TRBJ2-7,TRBV7-9,-,-
TGTGCCAGCAGCGTAGGGCCAGACGACAATGAGCAGTTCTTC,CASSVGPDDNEQFF,TRBJ2-1,TRBV9,-,many
TGCAGTGCTAGAGCTCGGGACAGGGAGTATCAGCCCCAGCATTTT,CSARARDREYQPQHF,TRBJ1-5,TRBV20-1,TRBD1,many
TGTGCCAGCAGCGTAGAACTCAGGGATGAGCAGTTCTTC,CASSVELRDEQFF,TRBJ2-1,TRBV9,-,-
TGCAGTGCTGGTCAGGGCAGCGATCAGCCCCAGCATTTT,CSAGQGSDQPQHF,TRBJ1-5,TRBV20-1,-,many
TGTGCCAGCACTCCAATCAATATTGACTCAGATACGCAGTATTTT,CASTPINIDSDTQYF,TRBJ2-3,TRBV28,-,few
TGCAGCGTTGCGGTAGGGGCAGCCAAAAACATTCAGTACTTC,CSVAVGAAKNIQYF,TRBJ2-4,TRBV29-1,-,-
TGTGCCATCCGACGGCAGGGTAACACCGGGGAGCTGTTTTTT,CAIRRQGNTGELFF,TRBJ2-2,TRBV6-5,-,few
TGTGCCACAGACCGGGGACAGGGGGTAATGAACACTGAAGCTTTCTTT,CATDRGQGVMNTEAFF,TRBJ1-1,TRBV5-8,TRBD1,many
TGTGCCAGCAGTTTTCCCCCCAGGGGGGTAACTAGCACAGATACGCAGTATTTT,CASSFPPRGVTSTDTQYF,TRBJ2-3,TRBV28,-,few
TGTGCCAGCAGCACACCCGGCTCCTACGAGCAGTACTTC,CASSTPGSYEQYF,TRBJ2-7,TRBV5-4,-,-
TGTGCCAGCAGCCAACCGACTAGCTGGGGCTCCTACGAGCAGTACTTC,CASSQPTSWGSYEQYF,TRBJ2-7,TRBV3-1,TRBD2,-
TGTGCCAGCAGCTTAGGCTCTGGGACAGGGGTGACTGAAGCTTTCTTT,CASSLGSGTGVTEAFF,TRBJ1-1,TRBV13,TRBD1,-
TGTGCCAGCAGCTTAGTGTTGCAGGGTAGCACAGATACGCAGTATTTT,CASSLVLQGSTDTQYF,TRBJ2-3,TRBV7-8,-,few
TGCGCCAGCAGCTTATGGACAGACCAAGAGACCCAGTACTTC,CASSLWTDQETQYF,TRBJ2-5,TRBV5-1,-,-
TGTGCCAGCAGTTACCGATTCAACACTGAAGCTTTCTTT,CASSYRFNTEAFF,TRBJ1-1,TRBV6-2/TRBV6-3,-,few
TGTGCCAGCAGTTCGATTAGGTTTACCGGGACAGTTCCCTTCAATCAGCCCCAGCATTTT,CASSSIRFTGTVPFNQPQHF,TRBJ1-5,TRBV6-2/TRBV6-3,TRBD1,few
TGTGCCAGCAGTGAAGGCTCGACAGGGACGGAAGAGCAGTACTTC,CASSEGSTGTEEQYF,TRBJ2-7,TRBV25-1,TRBD1,many
TGCGCCAGCAGCTTGGGACTAGCGGGGGCCTTAGGGGATACGCAGTATTTT,CASSLGLAGALGDTQYF,TRBJ2-3,TRBV5-1,TRBD2,few
TGTGCCAGCAGCTTAGTAGGGCAAAAGATGAACACTGAAGCTTTCTTT,CASSLVGQKMNTEAFF,TRBJ1-1,TRBV11-2,-,-
TGTGCCAGCAGCCAAACACAGGCAAAACTGTTTTTT,CASSQTQAKLFF,TRBJ1-4,TRBV3-1,-,few
TGTGCCAGCACCCTAACGGGGAACACTGAAGCTTTCTTT,CASTLTGNTEAFF,TRBJ1-1,TRBV7-9,-,many
TGTGCCAGCAGCCAAGATCGGGGCGGGAGGGGTGAGCAGTTCTTC,CASSQDRGGRGEQFF,TRBJ2-1,TRBV4-2,TRBD2,few
TGTGCCAGCTCACAGCTGGGAGACAACACTGAAGCTTTCTTT,CASSQLGDNTEAFF,TRBJ1-1,TRBV18,-,-
TGCGCCAGCAGCCCCGGGACTAGCGTTGTGGAGACCCAGTACTTC,CASSPGTSVVETQYF,TRBJ2-5,TRBV5-1,TRBD2,-
TGTGCCAGCAGCAGGGACAGGGCCGAGACCCAGTACTTC,CASSRDRAETQYF,TRBJ2-5,TRBV6-5,TRBD1,-
TGTGCCAGCAGCCAAACAGGGGGCGAAGACACCATATATTTT,CASSQTGGEDTIYF,TRBJ1-3,TRBV3-1,TRBD1,-
TGTGCCAGCAGCTTAGGAGGGACCTTTCGATCCTACGAGCAGTACTTC,CASSLGGTFRSYEQYF,TRBJ2-7,TRBV7-2,-,few
TGTGCCAGCAGCTTGGCCCTCACCGAGCTGTTTTTT,CASSLALTELFF,TRBJ2-2,TRBV5-4,-,-
TGTGCCAGCAGTTACCCCAGGTGGCGGGGGGGCCAGAATGAGCAGTTCTTC,CASSYPRWRGGQNEQFF,TRBJ2-1,TRBV6-2/TRBV6-3,TRBD2,few
TGTGCCAGCAGCATAACAGCGGGGGGCACAGATACGCAGTATTTT,CASSITAGGTDTQYF,TRBJ2-3,TRBV7-3,TRBD2,-
TGTGCCAGCACGGGACAGCGGAATCAGCCCCAGCATTTT,CASTGQRNQPQHF,TRBJ1-5,TRBV6-2/TRBV6-3,TRBD1,few
TGTGCCAGCAGTTACTCGGAGTCACCCCTCCACTTT,CASSYSESPLHF,TRBJ1-6,TRBV6-5,-,many
TGTGCCAGCAGTTATCTGGGTAGCACAGATACGCAGTATTTT,CASSYLGSTDTQYF,TRBJ2-3,TRBV12-3/TRBV12-4,-,-
TGTGCCAGCAGTCAAGGACAGGGGAGCTCCTACAATGAGCAGTTCTTC,CASSQGQGSSYNEQFF,TRBJ2-1,TRBV6-2/TRBV6-3,TRBD1,many
TGTGCCAGCAGTTACGGCGGGGCGGGGGAGTCGGAGACCCAGTACTTC,CASSYGGAGESETQYF,TRBJ2-5,TRBV6-2/TRBV6-3,TRBD2,-
TGCAGTGCTAGAGATAGGACTAGCGACTCCTACGAGCAGTACTTC,CSARDRTSDSYEQYF,TRBJ2-7,TRBV20-1,TRBD2,-
TGTGCCAGCACCTCAGCGGGGATCGACGAGCAGTACTTC,CASTSAGIDEQYF,TRBJ2-7,TRBV6-5,TRBD2,many
TGCAGTGCTCTCGGAGGAGGACTAGTCCCCTACGAGCAGTACTTC,CSALGGGLVPYEQYF,TRBJ2-7,TRBV20-1,TRBD2,few
TGCAGCGTTTCTATCTTGACAGGGAGCTCTGGGGCCAACGTCCTGACTTTC,CSVSILTGSSGANVLTF,TRBJ2-6,TRBV29-1,TRBD1,few